The text below deals with one T cell receptor (beta chain). These data come from a study of blood T cell repertoires in COVID-19. About the study: From T cells, B-cell-depleted T cells, or PBMCs came the material, which was cDNA or gDNA.

Authors' data handling: Estimation of nucleated cell counts relied on the amplification of reference gene primers. The data were produced by immunoSEQ multiplex PCR, yet TCRdb's version contains in-frame clones alone and is incomplete. That table gives V, J and clone size, and the DNA gave D and trimming. The table has around 230,000 clones, roughly 90% seen once. The CDR3 contains 16 residues. Germline CDR1 is MGHRA and CDR2 is YSYEKL. V dropped 0 bases and J dropped 2; count of bases not matched to a gene: 4. Participants were placed into cohorts based on the clinical history they reported. The sequence came from a man between 18 and 35 years old with acute COVID-19. The sample comprised PBMCs or T cells enriched from blood (not recorded which). The chain employs TRBV4-1 and TRBJ2-1; 7 bases line up with TRBD1. CDR3 loop: CASSQDTGVTYNEQFF. CDR3 nucleotide sequence: TGCGCCAGCAGCCAAGATACAGGGGTTACCTACAATGAGCAGTTCTTC.